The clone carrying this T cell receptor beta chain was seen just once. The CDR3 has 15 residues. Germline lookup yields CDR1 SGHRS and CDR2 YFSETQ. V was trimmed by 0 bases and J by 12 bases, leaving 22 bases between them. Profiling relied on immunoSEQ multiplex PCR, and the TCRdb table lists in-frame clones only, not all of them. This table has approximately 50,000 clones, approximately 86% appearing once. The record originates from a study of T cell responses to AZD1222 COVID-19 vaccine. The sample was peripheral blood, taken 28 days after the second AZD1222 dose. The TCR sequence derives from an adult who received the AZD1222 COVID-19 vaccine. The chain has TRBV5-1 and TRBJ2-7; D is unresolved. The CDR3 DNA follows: TGCGCCAGCAGCTTGGCCCCAGAAAGTACCTCCGCGTGGTACTTC. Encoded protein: CASSLAPESTSAWYF.